The 20 T cell receptor beta chains below come from one sample, sequenced in a study of blood T cell repertoires in COVID-19. Assay: immunoSEQ multiplex PCR; the TCRdb copy retains only in-frame clones and omits some. The data show about 110,000 clones, 80% to 90% seen once. Sequenced material: peripheral blood. The origin of the receptors is a woman at least 80 years old with acute or convalescent COVID-19.

This clone was found once. The rearrangement links TRBV28 to TRBJ1-2, with 10 bases matching TRBD1. From germline, CDR1 is MDHEN and CDR2 SYDVKM. With 6 bases clipped from V and 4 bases from J, the junction kept 2 bases outside the gene matches. The CDR3 is 13 amino acids. The chain's CDR3 is CASSRTGGYGYTF. The CDR3 nucleotides are TGTGCCAGCAGCCGGACAGGGGGCTATGGCTACACCTTC.

The chain employs TRBV19 and TRBJ1-5, with TRBD1 matching 10 bases. The CDR3 sequence is 16 residues long. CDR1 and CDR2 from the germline V gene are LNHDA and SQIVND (reference sequence). V trimming: 6 bases; J trimming: 3 bases; junction bases outside the gene matches: 8. CDR3 nucleotides: TGTGCCAGTAGCCCAGGGGACAGGGGTAACAATCAGCCCCAGCATTTT. This encodes CASSPGDRGNNQPQHF.

The chain joins TRBV7-6 to TRBJ2-7; 9 bases align to TRBD1. This CDR3 has 17 residues. The germline CDR1 and CDR2 sequences are SGHVS and FNYEAQ. V lost 5 bases to trimming and J lost 5 bases; unmatched junction nucleotides: 16. CDR3 loop: CASSQWVSGDRANEQYF. In DNA, the CDR3 is TGTGCCAGCAGCCAGTGGGTGTCGGGGGACAGGGCCAACGAGCAGTACTTC.

Concerning this clone: Other DNA variants within this sample encode the same CDR3. The rearrangement joins TRBV5-1 to TRBJ2-5, with D perhaps matching TRBD2 (7 bases). V shed 1 base and J shed 5 bases, with 12 bases lying between them. This CDR3 has 14 amino acids. The germline gives CDR1 SGHRS, CDR2 YFSETQ. CDR3 DNA: TGCGCCAGCAGCTTGAGGGGGGGGCAGGAGACCCAGTACTTC. Its protein product is CASSLRGGQETQYF. Using reference TRBV5-1 and TRBJ2-5 for the parts outside the CDR3, the full variable domain is KAGVTQTPRYLIKTRGQQVTLSCSPISGHRSVSWYQQTPGQGLQFLFEYFSETQRNKGNFPGRFSGRQFSNSRSEMNVSTLELGDSALYLCASSLRGGQETQYFGPGTRLLVL.

The gene calls are TRBV6-6 and TRBJ1-6; the D gene is possibly TRBD1 (6 bases). Trimming left V 7 bases short and J 10 bases short, with 20 bases between. Germline assignment: CDR1 MNHNY and CDR2 SVGAGI (reference sequence). There are 15 residues in the CDR3. CDR3 in amino acids: CASTENGQGISPLHF. The CDR3 bases are TGTGCCAGCACCGAGAATGGGCAGGGGATCTCACCCCTCCACTTT.

The V gene is TRBV2, the J gene TRBJ2-2; 10 positions match TRBD2. The CDR3 extends over 14 amino acids. The trim removed 6 bases at V and 6 bases at J, leaving 4 bases unmatched. The germline gives CDR1 SNHLY, CDR2 FYNNEI. The CDR3 DNA is TGTGCCAGCAGGGGACTAGCGATGGCCGGGGAGCTGTTTTTT. Protein sequence: CASRGLAMAGELFF.

V is TRBV28 and J is TRBJ2-1, with TRBD1 matching 12 bases. Germline V gives CDR1 MDHEN, CDR2 SYDVKM. CDR3 length equals 15 residues. J gave up 4 bases and V 6 bases, and 4 bases lay outside the gene matches. The CDR3 DNA reads as TGTGCCAGCAGCCCGGGACAGGGGGCTTACAATGAGCAGTTCTTC. It specifies CASSPGQGAYNEQFF.

This chain joins TRBV5-4 and TRBJ2-3; TRBD2 aligns across 10 bases. CDR1 SGHNT and CDR2 YYREEE come from the germline V gene (reference sequence). CDR3 length equals 16 residues. Trimming took 4 bases from V and 3 from J; bases not matched to a gene: 8. CDR3: CASSRGLAAYTDTQYF. The CDR3, as DNA: TGTGCCAGCAGCCGAGGACTAGCGGCCTATACAGATACGCAGTATTTT.

V is TRBV5-1 and J is TRBJ1-2, with 7 bases lining up with TRBD1. Germline-derived CDR1 and CDR2 are SGHRS and YFSETQ. Losses at the gene ends were 6 bases for V and 3 bases for J; bases not matched to a gene: 8. The CDR3 spans 14 residues. The CDR3 sequence is CASTWTGTYYGYTF. The CDR3 nucleotides read TGCGCCAGCACCTGGACAGGAACTTACTATGGCTACACCTTC.

The V and J genes are TRBV5-8 and TRBJ2-7; TRBD1 is a possible D gene (6 bases). Trimming pared 4 bases from V and 3 bases from J, leaving 17 bases between. This CDR3 region has 15 residues. Per the germline V gene, CDR1 is SGHTS and CDR2 is YDEGEE. This CDR3 is CASSDPTGSDYEQYF. The DNA of the CDR3 is TGTGCCAGCAGCGACCCGACAGGCTCAGACTACGAGCAGTACTTC.

The chain uses TRBV27 and TRBJ2-7, with D hard to call. Trimming stripped 5 bases from V and 2 bases from J, with 10 bases between. Germline V gene data show CDR1 as MNHEY and CDR2 as SMNVEV (reference sequence). The CDR3 is 13 residues long. As DNA, the CDR3 is TGTGCCAGCAGTCAAGGAGTTACCTACGAGCAGTACTTC. Translating gives CASSQGVTYEQYF.

This chain joins TRBV19 and TRBJ1-1; unclear D gene. Trimming removed 7 bases from V and 4 bases from J, with 16 bases in between. The CDR3 consists of 14 residues. Germline-derived CDR1 and CDR2 are LNHDA and SQIVND (reference sequence). In DNA, the CDR3 is TGTGCCAGTACCCGACGGGGTTCTCCCACTGAAGCTTTCTTT. The encoded protein is CASTRRGSPTEAFF.

About this clone itself: Relative to the germline gene, one junction end is altered; a read error may explain this. The chain employs TRBV14 and TRBJ1-1; 7 nucleotides align to TRBD1. Germline V gene sequence: CDR1 SGHDN, CDR2 FVKESK. This CDR3 comprises 12 residues. In DNA form, the CDR3 reads TGTGCCAGCAGCAAAGACAGGGTCGAAGCTTTCTTT. The encoded protein is CASSKDRVEAFF.

The chain uses TRBV12-3 or TRBV12-4 and TRBJ2-3; perhaps TRBD1 as D (5 bases). This CDR3 spans 12 amino acids. V lost 6 bases to trimming and J lost 3 bases, with 7 bases between them. CDR3 in amino acids: CASRKGTDTQYF. The CDR3, as DNA: TGTGCCAGCAGAAAGGGGACAGATACGCAGTATTTT.

This clone showed up just once. The CDR3 loop is CASSGRREIREQFF. Written as DNA, the CDR3 is TGTGCCAGCAGCGGACGGAGGGAAATTCGTGAGCAGTTCTTC. The chain employs TRBV6-5 and TRBJ2-1; perhaps TRBD2 as D (6 bases). V was cut by 6 bases and J by 9 bases, with 18 bases left in between. There are 14 residues in the CDR3. Germline CDR1 MNHEY, CDR2 SVGAGI.

The V and J genes are TRBV5-1 and TRBJ1-2, with TRBD1 identical over 8 bases. Germline CDR1 and CDR2: SGHRS and YFSETQ. V dropped 0 bases and J dropped 2; count of bases not matched to a gene: 6. The CDR3 has 16 amino acids. CDR3: CASSLDPTGGNYGYTF. CDR3 sequence (DNA): TGCGCCAGCAGCTTGGACCCAACAGGGGGGAACTATGGCTACACCTTC.

This sequence joins TRBV12-1 and TRBJ1-1. TRBV12-1 is designated a pseudogene. CDR3 length: 15 amino acids. As DNA, the CDR3 is TGTGCCAGCAGCCCTCGGGGGGGGGCGGAGACTGAAGCTTTCTTT. This gives the protein CASSPRGGAETEAFF.

This clone was counted once. This rearrangement joins TRBV6-6 to TRBJ2-7, with D tentatively TRBD2 (5 bases). V dropped 6 bases and J dropped 0 bases, with 15 bases sitting between them. The CDR3 length is 15 residues. Per the germline V gene, CDR1 is MNHNY and CDR2 is SVGAGI (reference sequence). The CDR3 sequence is CASRGSERSSYEQYF. The CDR3 DNA follows: TGTGCCAGCAGGGGGAGTGAGCGGAGCTCCTACGAGCAGTACTTC.

The gene calls are TRBV7-2 and TRBJ2-4; D remains unclear. Trimming pared 2 bases from V and 3 bases from J, leaving 8 bases between. Germline V lookup: CDR1 SGHTA, CDR2 FQGNSA. The CDR3 has 14 residues. For the CDR3, the DNA is TGTGCCAGCAGCTTAACTGTCGTCAAAAACATTCAGTACTTC. Encoded protein: CASSLTVVKNIQYF.

This chain joins TRBV6-2 or TRBV6-3 and TRBJ2-7, with D perhaps TRBD1 (5 bases). CDR3 length: 13 amino acids. The ends were cut back, 5 bases at V and 10 bases at J, with 18 bases in the middle. Germline-derived CDR1 and CDR2 are MNHEY and SVGEGT. This CDR3 is CASSQGTVLPQYF. The CDR3 DNA sequence: TGTGCCAGCAGTCAGGGAACGGTCTTACCTCAGTACTTC.